A single sample is the source of the 14 T cell receptor beta chains below, sequenced in a study of shared clonotypes between healthy human individuals. Only in-frame clones appear in the TCRdb table, and some are missing; sequencing was by immunoSEQ multiplex PCR. This table has 2 million to 2.5 million clones, almost 96% appearing once. Sequences were obtained from naive CD4+ T cells sorted from blood. Subset specified: CD45RA+ positively selected. The receptors shown here come from a man aged 18 to 30 in good health.

J is TRBJ2-5 and V is TRBV29-1; D is possibly TRBD2 (6 bases). V lost 6 bases and J 0 bases, leaving 11 bases between the germline ends. Germline V gene lookup returns CDR1 SQVTM and CDR2 ANQGSEA. This CDR3 is 13 amino acids long. CDR3: CSVGGRYQETQYF. CDR3 nucleotide sequence: TGCAGCGTGGGAGGACGGTACCAAGAGACCCAGTACTTC. The complete variable domain, with remaining parts taken from reference TRBV29-1 and TRBJ2-5, reads SAVISQKPSRDICQRGTSLTIQCQVDSQVTMMFWYRQQPGQSLTLIATANQGSEATYESGFVIDKFPISRPNLTFSTLTVSNMSPEDSSIYLCSVGGRYQETQYFGPGTRLLVL.

V and J are TRBV7-2 and TRBJ2-7; D perhaps matches TRBD2 (6 bases). The CDR3 has 16 amino acids. Germline V lookup: CDR1 SGHTA, CDR2 FQGNSA. The ends were cut back, 1 base at V and 2 bases at J, with 15 bases in the middle. CDR3 sequence (DNA): TGTGCCAGCAGCTTAGTTGGCGGGACGATGACCTACGAGCAGTACTTC. Amino acids: CASSLVGGTMTYEQYF. Looking up the rest from reference TRBV7-2 and TRBJ2-7 gives the full variable domain: GAGVSQSPSNKVTEKGKDVELRCDPISGHTALYWYRQSLGQGLEFLIYFQGNSAPDKSGLPSDRFSAERTGGSVSTLTIQRTQQEDSAVYLCASSLVGGTMTYEQYFGPGTRLTVT.

The chain recombines TRBV10-3 with TRBJ1-1; D gene ambiguous. This CDR3 has 16 amino acids. Germline V CDR1 and CDR2: ENHRY, SYGVKD. Trimming left V 7 bases short and J 3 bases short, with 21 bases between. CDR3 sequence (DNA): TGTGCCATCACCCCGGGCTCGGGAATATCGGACACTGAAGCTTTCTTT. Translating it yields CAITPGSGISDTEAFF.

The chain has TRBV5-4 and TRBJ1-4; D may be TRBD1 (5 bases). V gave up 4 bases and J gave up 5 bases, with 15 bases separating them. The CDR3 length is 15 residues. CDR1 SGHNT and CDR2 YYREEE come from the germline V gene (reference sequence). This CDR3 reads CASSRAGPRNEKLFF. The CDR3 bases are TGTGCCAGCAGCCGCGCGGGACCGAGGAATGAAAAACTGTTTTTT.

V usage is TRBV21-1 and J usage is TRBJ2-2; the listed D gene, TRBD2, was not tested against the DNA. TRBV21-1 has pseudogene status. The CDR3 sequence is 16 residues long. DNA of the CDR3: TGTGCCAGCGACGCTGGCGGCGAAGCGAACACCGGGGAGCTGTTTTTT. It encodes CASDAGGEANTGELFF.

This clone came up once. The rearrangement links TRBV5-1 to TRBJ2-1; 8 nucleotides align to TRBD1. V shed 2 bases, J shed 3 bases, and the junction held 4 bases outside the gene matches. The CDR3 totals 15 residues. The germline V gene encodes CDR1 SGHRS and CDR2 YFSETQ. CDR3 protein: CASSFYGTGYNEQFF. CDR3 nucleotides: TGCGCCAGCAGCTTTTACGGGACAGGCTACAATGAGCAGTTCTTC. Using reference TRBV5-1 and TRBJ2-1 for the parts outside the CDR3, the full variable domain is KAGVTQTPRYLIKTRGQQVTLSCSPISGHRSVSWYQQTPGQGLQFLFEYFSETQRNKGNFPGRFSGRQFSNSRSEMNVSTLELGDSALYLCASSFYGTGYNEQFFGPGTRLTVL.

V gene TRBV4-1 combines with J gene TRBJ1-4; maybe TRBD1 (5 bases). The V and J ends lost 3 bases and 0 bases respectively, with 14 bases between them. The CDR3 runs to 17 residues. Germline loops: CDR1 MGHRA, CDR2 YSYEKL. The CDR3 reads CASSHRGRGTTNEKLFF. CDR3 in DNA: TGCGCCAGCAGCCATCGCGGACGGGGGACAACTAATGAAAAACTGTTTTTT.

This clone was seen just once. The chain carries TRBV30 and TRBJ2-3; D is uncertain. CDR3 length: 15 residues. The ends were cut back, 0 bases at V and 1 base at J, with 11 bases in the middle. Germline assignment: CDR1 GTSNPN and CDR2 SVGIG (reference sequence). CDR3 sequence reads: CAWSVWNSGTDTQYF. Written as DNA, the CDR3 is TGTGCCTGGAGTGTATGGAATTCCGGCACAGATACGCAGTATTTT.

The gene calls are TRBV27 and TRBJ1-6; D ambiguous. V was shortened by 4 bases and J by 7 bases, with 11 bases between the two germline ends. The CDR3 runs to 14 residues. Germline V gene sequence: CDR1 MNHEY, CDR2 SMNVEV (reference sequence). The CDR3 nucleotides read TGTGCCAGCAGTTCCTTCTCGGGCAATTCACCCCTCCACTTT. The encoded protein is CASSSFSGNSPLHF.

The chain carries TRBV7-9 and TRBJ2-5; D is tentatively TRBD1 or TRBD2 (5 bases each). From germline, CDR1 is SEHNR and CDR2 FQNEAQ (reference sequence). The CDR3 contains 18 residues. Trimming stripped 0 bases from V and 5 bases from J, with 22 bases between. The CDR3 is CASSLALSVKGDGETQYF. The CDR3 DNA reads as TGTGCCAGCAGCTTAGCGCTATCTGTCAAAGGGGACGGGGAGACCCAGTACTTC. The complete variable domain, with remaining parts taken from reference TRBV7-9 and TRBJ2-5, reads DTGVSQNPRHKITKRGQNVTFRCDPISEHNRLYWYRQTLGQGPEFLTYFQNEAQLEKSRLLSDRFSAERPKGSFSTLEIQRTEQGDSAMYLCASSLALSVKGDGETQYFGPGTRLLVL.

The rearrangement uses TRBV7-3 and TRBJ2-3; D gene unclear. The germline V gene encodes CDR1 SGHTA and CDR2 FQGTGA. This CDR3 region has 15 residues. The V and J ends lost 0 bases and 3 bases respectively, with 10 bases between them. The CDR3 loop reads CASSLTGVDTDTQYF. The CDR3 region has the DNA TGTGCCAGCAGCTTAACTGGGGTTGATACAGATACGCAGTATTTT.

This rearrangement joins TRBV11-2 to TRBJ2-1, with D hard to call. Germline V gene sequence: CDR1 SGHAT, CDR2 FQNNGV. The length of the CDR3 is 14 residues. Trimming took off 5 bases at V and 4 bases at J, with 12 bases between the two ends. The CDR3 protein is CASSPGLMYNEQFF. The CDR3 nucleotides are TGTGCCAGCAGCCCGGGCCTAATGTACAATGAGCAGTTCTTC.

CDR3 nucleotide sequence: TGCGCCAGCAGCTACCGGGGCCAGCAAGAGACCCAGTACTTC. It is translated as CASSYRGQQETQYF. The chain joins TRBV5-1 to TRBJ2-5; D tentatively reads TRBD1 or TRBD2 (5 bases each). Germline V lookup: CDR1 SGHRS, CDR2 YFSETQ. The V end lost 3 bases, the J end lost 2 bases, and 11 bases lay between the germline ends. The CDR3 contains 14 residues.

The chain employs TRBV10-3 and TRBJ2-7; the D gene is possibly TRBD2 (5 bases). The CDR3 length is 13 residues. Germline CDR1 and CDR2: ENHRY and SYGVKD. V shed 6 bases and J shed 7 bases, with 16 bases lying between them. CDR3 loop: CAISTERAGEQYF. CDR3 nucleotides: TGTGCCATCAGCACAGAGAGGGCTGGGGAGCAGTACTTC.